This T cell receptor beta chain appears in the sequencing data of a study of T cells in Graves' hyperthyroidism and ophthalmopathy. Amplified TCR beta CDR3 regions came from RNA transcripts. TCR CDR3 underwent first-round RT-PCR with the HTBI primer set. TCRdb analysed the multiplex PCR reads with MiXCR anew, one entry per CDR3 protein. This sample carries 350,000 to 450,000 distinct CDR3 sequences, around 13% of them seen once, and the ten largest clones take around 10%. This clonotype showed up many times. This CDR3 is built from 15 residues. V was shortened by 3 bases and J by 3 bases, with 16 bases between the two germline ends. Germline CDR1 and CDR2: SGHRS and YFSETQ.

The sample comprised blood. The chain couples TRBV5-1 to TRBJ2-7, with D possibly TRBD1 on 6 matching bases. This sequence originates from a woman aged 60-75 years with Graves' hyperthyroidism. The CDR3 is CASSWGGQLSYEQYF. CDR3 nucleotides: TGCGCCAGCAGCTGGGGTGGACAGCTAAGCTACGAGCAGTACTTC.